Included here is one T cell receptor (beta chain) sequence, with context. What it binds is not known. These data belong to a study of cytomegalovirus exposure and HLA in healthy donors. General observations from the study: Analyses of presence/absence relied on an assumption of roughly uniform sequencing depth across donors. TCR association rates varied by HLA locus in a later analysis, with DRB1 highest and HLA-C lowest.

In the PCR, 60 Vbeta and 13 Jbeta primers were used. TCRdb's table, derived via immunoSEQ multiplex PCR, lists solely in-frame clones and lacks some. The sample holds around 92,000 clones; approximately 82% are singletons and the top ten take under 4.5%. The J segment lost 2 bases and the V segment lost 2 bases, leaving 7 bases of the junction unmatched. This CDR3 is built from 17 residues. CDR1 is SGHTA and CDR2 is FQGNSA in the germline V gene. Sequenced sample: PBMCs. J is TRBJ2-3 and V is TRBV7-2, with TRBD2 identical over 10 bases. The receptor comes from a female donor in good health and CMV-seropositive. For the CDR3, the DNA is TGTGCCAGCAGCTTATTTTTTACTAGCGGGGCCACAGATACGCAGTATTTT. Translation: CASSLFFTSGATDTQYF.